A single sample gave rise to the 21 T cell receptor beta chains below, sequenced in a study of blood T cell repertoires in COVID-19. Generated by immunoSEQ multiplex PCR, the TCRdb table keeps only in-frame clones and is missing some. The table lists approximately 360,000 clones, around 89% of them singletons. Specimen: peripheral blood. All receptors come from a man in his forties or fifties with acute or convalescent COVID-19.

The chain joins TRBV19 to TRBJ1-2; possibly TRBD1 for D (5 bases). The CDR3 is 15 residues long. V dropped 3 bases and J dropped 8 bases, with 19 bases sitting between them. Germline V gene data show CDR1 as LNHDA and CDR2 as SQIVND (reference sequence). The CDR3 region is CASSIGFSTVHGYTF. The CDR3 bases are TGTGCCAGTAGTATTGGGTTCTCGACAGTTCACGGCTACACCTTC. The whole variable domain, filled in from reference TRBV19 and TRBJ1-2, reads DGGITQSPKYLFRKEGQNVTLSCEQNLNHDAMYWYRQDPGQGLRLIYYSQIVNDFQKGDIAEGYSVSREKKESFPLTVTSAQKNPTAFYLCASSIGFSTVHGYTFGSGTRLTVV.

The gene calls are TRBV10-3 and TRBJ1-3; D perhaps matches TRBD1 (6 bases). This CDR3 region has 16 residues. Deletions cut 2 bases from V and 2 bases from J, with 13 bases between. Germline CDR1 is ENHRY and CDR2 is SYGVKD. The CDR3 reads CAISEGIGGAGNTIYF. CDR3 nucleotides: TGTGCCATCAGTGAGGGCATTGGGGGCGCTGGAAACACCATATATTTT.

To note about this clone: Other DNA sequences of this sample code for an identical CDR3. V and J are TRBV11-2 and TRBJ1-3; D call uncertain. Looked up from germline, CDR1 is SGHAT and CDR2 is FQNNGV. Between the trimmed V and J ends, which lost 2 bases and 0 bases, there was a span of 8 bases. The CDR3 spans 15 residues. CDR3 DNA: TGTGCCAGCAGCTTATCTGGGAGCTCTGGAAACACCATATATTTT. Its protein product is CASSLSGSSGNTIYF.

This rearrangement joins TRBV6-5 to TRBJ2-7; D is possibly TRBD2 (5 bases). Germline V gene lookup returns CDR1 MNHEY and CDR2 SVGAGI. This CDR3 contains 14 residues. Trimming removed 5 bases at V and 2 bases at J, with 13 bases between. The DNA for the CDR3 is TGTGCCAGCAGTCGGGGTCCCAACCCCTACGAGCAGTACTTC. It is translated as CASSRGPNPYEQYF.

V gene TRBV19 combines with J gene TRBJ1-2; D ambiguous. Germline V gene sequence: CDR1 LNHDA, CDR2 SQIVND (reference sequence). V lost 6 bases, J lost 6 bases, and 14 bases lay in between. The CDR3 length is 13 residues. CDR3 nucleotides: TGTGCCAGTAGCCGCTCTCGGGAGAATGGCTACACCTTC. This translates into CASSRSRENGYTF.

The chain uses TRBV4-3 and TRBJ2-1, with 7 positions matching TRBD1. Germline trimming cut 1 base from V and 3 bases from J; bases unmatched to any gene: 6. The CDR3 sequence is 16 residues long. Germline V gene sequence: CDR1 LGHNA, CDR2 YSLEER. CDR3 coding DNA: TGCGCCAGCAGCCAAGCCGTGGGACAGAGCTACAATGAGCAGTTCTTC. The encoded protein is CASSQAVGQSYNEQFF.

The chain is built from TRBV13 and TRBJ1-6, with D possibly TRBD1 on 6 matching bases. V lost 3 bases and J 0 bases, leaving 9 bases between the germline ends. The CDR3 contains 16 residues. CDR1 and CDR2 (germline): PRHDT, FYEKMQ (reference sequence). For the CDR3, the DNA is TGTGCCAGCAGCTTCGGACAGAGCTCCTATAATTCACCCCTCCACTTT. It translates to CASSFGQSSYNSPLHF.

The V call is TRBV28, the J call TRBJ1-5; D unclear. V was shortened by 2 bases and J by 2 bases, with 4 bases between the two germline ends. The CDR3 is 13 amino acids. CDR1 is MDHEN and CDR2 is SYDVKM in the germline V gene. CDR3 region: CASSLHGNQPQHF. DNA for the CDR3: TGTGCCAGCAGTTTACATGGCAATCAGCCCCAGCATTTT. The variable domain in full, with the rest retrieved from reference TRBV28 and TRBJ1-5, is DVKVTQSSRYLVKRTGEKVFLECVQDMDHENMFWYRQDPGLGLRLIYFSYDVKMKEKGDIPEGYSVSREKKERFSLILESASTNQTSMYLCASSLHGNQPQHFGDGTRLSIL.

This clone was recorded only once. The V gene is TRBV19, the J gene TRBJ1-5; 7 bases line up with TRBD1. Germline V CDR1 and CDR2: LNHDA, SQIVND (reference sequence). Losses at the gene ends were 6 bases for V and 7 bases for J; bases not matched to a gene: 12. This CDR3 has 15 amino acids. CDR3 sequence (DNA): TGTGCCAGTAGCGAGGGACAGCTTTGGGAACAGCCCCAGCATTTT. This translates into CASSEGQLWEQPQHF.

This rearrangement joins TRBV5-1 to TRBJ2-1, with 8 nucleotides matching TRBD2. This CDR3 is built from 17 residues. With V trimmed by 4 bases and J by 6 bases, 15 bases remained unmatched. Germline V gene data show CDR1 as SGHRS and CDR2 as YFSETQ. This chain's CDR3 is CASSGGTGTRWGNEQFF. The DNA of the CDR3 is TGCGCCAGCAGCGGCGGGACCGGGACTAGGTGGGGCAATGAGCAGTTCTTC. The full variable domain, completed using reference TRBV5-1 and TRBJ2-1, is KAGVTQTPRYLIKTRGQQVTLSCSPISGHRSVSWYQQTPGQGLQFLFEYFSETQRNKGNFPGRFSGRQFSNSRSEMNVSTLELGDSALYLCASSGGTGTRWGNEQFFGPGTRLTVL.

Here the CDR3 reads CASNPNRGVRETQYF. CDR3 sequence (DNA): TGTGCCAGCAACCCGAACCGGGGGGTTCGAGAGACCCAGTACTTC. This chain links TRBV6-5 with TRBJ2-5, with 7 bases matching TRBD2. The junction had 12 bases not matched to a gene; V was cut back by 7 bases and J by 4 bases. In germline, CDR1 is MNHEY, CDR2 SVGAGI. The CDR3 runs to 15 residues.

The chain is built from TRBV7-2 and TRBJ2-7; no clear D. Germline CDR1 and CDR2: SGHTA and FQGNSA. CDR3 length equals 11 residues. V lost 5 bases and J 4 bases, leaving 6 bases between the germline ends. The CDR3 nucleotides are TGTGCCAGCAGCCCCCAATACGAGCAGTACTTC. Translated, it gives CASSPQYEQYF.

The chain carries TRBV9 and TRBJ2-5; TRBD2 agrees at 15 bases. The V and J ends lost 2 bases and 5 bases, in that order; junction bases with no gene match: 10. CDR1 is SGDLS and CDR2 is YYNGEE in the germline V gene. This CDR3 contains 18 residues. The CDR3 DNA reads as TGTGCCAGCAGCGTGGGACTAGCGGGGGGCATTGGTGCGGAGACCCAGTACTTC. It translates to CASSVGLAGGIGAETQYF.

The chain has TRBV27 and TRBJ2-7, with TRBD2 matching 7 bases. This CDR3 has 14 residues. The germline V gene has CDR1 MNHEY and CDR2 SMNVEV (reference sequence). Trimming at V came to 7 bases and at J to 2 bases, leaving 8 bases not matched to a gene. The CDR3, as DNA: TGTGCCAGCACTGCGGCGGGAGAAACCTACGAGCAGTACTTC. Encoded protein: CASTAAGETYEQYF.

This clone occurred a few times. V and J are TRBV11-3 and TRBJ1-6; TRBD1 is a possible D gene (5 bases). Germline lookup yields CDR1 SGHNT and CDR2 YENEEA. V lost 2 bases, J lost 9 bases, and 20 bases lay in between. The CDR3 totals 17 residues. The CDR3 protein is CASSLLSVQGMVSPLHF. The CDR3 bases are TGTGCCAGCAGCTTACTCAGCGTCCAGGGTATGGTTTCACCCCTCCACTTT.

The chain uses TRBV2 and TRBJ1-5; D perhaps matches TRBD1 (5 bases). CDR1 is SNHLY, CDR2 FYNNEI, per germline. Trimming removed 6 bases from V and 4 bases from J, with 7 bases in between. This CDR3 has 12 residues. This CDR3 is CASRDNNQPQHF. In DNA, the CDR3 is TGTGCCAGCAGGGACAATAATCAGCCCCAGCATTTT.

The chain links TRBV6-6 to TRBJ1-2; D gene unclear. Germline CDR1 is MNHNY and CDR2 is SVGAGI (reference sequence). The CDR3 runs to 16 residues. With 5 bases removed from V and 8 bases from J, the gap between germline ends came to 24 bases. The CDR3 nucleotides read TGTGCCAGCAGTCCCTACCTCCCGACGACTCAAAGGGGCTACACCTTC. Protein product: CASSPYLPTTQRGYTF.

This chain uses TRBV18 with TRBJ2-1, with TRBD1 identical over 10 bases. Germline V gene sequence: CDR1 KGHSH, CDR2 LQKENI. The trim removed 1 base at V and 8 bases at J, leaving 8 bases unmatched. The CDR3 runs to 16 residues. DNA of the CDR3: TGTGCCAGCTCACCACTAATACGGACAGGGGGGGATGAGCAGTTCTTC. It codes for CASSPLIRTGGDEQFF.

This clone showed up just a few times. This CDR3 is CASSLGAYTYEQYF. For the CDR3, the DNA is TGCGCCAGCAGCTTGGGGGCCTACACCTACGAGCAGTACTTC. V and J are TRBV5-1 and TRBJ2-7; no clear D gene. V was clipped by 0 bases and J by 2 bases, with 9 bases between them. CDR1 SGHRS and CDR2 YFSETQ come from the germline V gene. The CDR3 is made up of 14 amino acids.

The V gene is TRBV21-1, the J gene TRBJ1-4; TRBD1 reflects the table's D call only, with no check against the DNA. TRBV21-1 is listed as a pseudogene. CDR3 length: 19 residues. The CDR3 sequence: CASSTRRPFGDRLNEKLFF. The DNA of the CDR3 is TGTGCCAGCAGCACCCGGAGGCCATTTGGGGACAGGCTTAATGAAAAACTGTTTTTT.

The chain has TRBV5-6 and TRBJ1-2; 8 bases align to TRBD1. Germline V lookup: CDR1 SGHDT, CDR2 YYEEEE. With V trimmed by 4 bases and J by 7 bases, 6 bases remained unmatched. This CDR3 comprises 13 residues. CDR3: CASSNTGGIGYTF. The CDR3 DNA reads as TGTGCCAGCAGCAACACAGGGGGAATTGGCTACACCTTC.